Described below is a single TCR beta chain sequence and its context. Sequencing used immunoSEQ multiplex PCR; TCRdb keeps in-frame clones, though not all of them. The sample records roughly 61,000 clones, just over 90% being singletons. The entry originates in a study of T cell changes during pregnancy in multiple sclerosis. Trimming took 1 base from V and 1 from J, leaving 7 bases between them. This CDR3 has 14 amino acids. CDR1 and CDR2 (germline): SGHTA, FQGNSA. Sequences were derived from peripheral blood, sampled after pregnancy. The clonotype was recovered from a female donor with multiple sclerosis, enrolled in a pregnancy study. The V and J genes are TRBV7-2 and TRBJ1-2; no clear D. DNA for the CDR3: TGTGCCAGCAGCTTAGGACAAATTAACTATGGCTACACCTTC. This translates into CASSLGQINYGYTF.